Listed below are T cell receptor beta chains from one sample, sequenced in a study of CD8 T cells in ankylosing spondylitis. From the 5' RACE reads, TCRdb called clonotypes with MiXCR, one entry per CDR3 protein. The table records 340,000 or so distinct CDR3 sequences, roughly 14% of them present only once. The sample was blood, either unsorted or a sorted T cell fraction (not recorded which). Receptors were obtained from a male donor with ankylosing spondylitis or in good health (not recorded which). Each CDR3 is given with its conserved first and last residue. Fields, in order: V gene, clone size, J gene, D gene, CDR3 DNA, CDR3 protein. A D gene is named only where the DNA matches it firmly. Clone size, where shown, is once, few, many, or a class for clones that have expanded.

TRBV4-1,few,TRBJ1-2,-,TGCGCCAGCAGCCAAGATTGGGGGCAAGCCCCCTATGGCTACACCTTC,CASSQDWGQAPYGYTF
TRBV9,few,TRBJ2-4,-,TGTGCCAGCAGCCTACAATCCGGGGATAGGTACATTCAGTACTTC,CASSLQSGDRYIQYF
TRBV5-1,many,TRBJ1-4,-,TGCGCCAGCAGCTTGGGGATCCAGGGTCGAGTTGAAAAACTGTTTTTT,CASSLGIQGRVEKLFF
TRBV20-1,-,TRBJ2-3,TRBD2,TGCAGTGCTGACCGGACTAGCGGGACAGGAGATACGCAGTATTTT,CSADRTSGTGDTQYF
TRBV12-3/TRBV12-4,-,TRBJ2-1,-,TGTGCCAGCAGTCCAACGGACAAGAAAAGGGGGTGGGATGAGCAGTTCTTC,CASSPTDKKRGWDEQFF
TRBV5-1,-,TRBJ1-1,-,TGCGCCAGCAGAAGGGACACCATGAACACTGAAGCTTTCTTT,CASRRDTMNTEAFF
TRBV14,few,TRBJ2-7,-,TGTGCCAGCAGCCAAGATTCGGGGGGCAGCTACGAGCAGTACTTC,CASSQDSGGSYEQYF
TRBV7-2,few,TRBJ1-1,-,TGTGCCAGCAGCTTAGTCAGAGGATCCGCCACTGAAGCTTTCTTT,CASSLVRGSATEAFF
TRBV5-5,medium-sized,TRBJ1-4,-,TGTGCCAGCAGTTCGGCCGCCGGAACGGAAAAACTGTTTTTT,CASSSAAGTEKLFF
TRBV10-2,many,TRBJ1-1,-,TGCGCCAGCGGTAATTACCGGGACGGTGACACTGAAGCTTTCTTT,CASGNYRDGDTEAFF
TRBV12-3/TRBV12-4,-,TRBJ1-6,TRBD1,TGTGCCATACTTAAACAGGGGCGGTCACCCCTCCACTTT,CAILKQGRSPLHF
TRBV10-3,-,TRBJ2-1,-,TGTGCCATCAGTGGCAGGGGCGACTACAATGAGCAGTTCTTC,CAISGRGDYNEQFF
TRBV4-1,many,TRBJ2-3,-,TGCGCCAGCAGCCAGGGGTCGGGCGGGGGCACTGGGGATACGCAGTATTTT,CASSQGSGGGTGDTQYF
TRBV6-5,-,TRBJ1-2,-,TGTGCCAGCAGTTCCGACGGGGGCAAAAATGGCTACACCTTC,CASSSDGGKNGYTF
TRBV9,few,TRBJ2-7,TRBD1,TGTGCCAGCAGCCCACTCGGGGGACAGGGGAACGAGCAGTACTTC,CASSPLGGQGNEQYF
TRBV5-1,many,TRBJ2-7,TRBD2,TGCGCCAGCAGATATGGGAGCGGGACGGGTAGGTACGAGCAGTACTTC,CASRYGSGTGRYEQYF
TRBV4-2,few,TRBJ2-5,-,TGTGCCAGCAGCCAAGATTGGGGGCGAGAGACCCAGTACTTC,CASSQDWGRETQYF
TRBV12-5,-,TRBJ1-5,-,TGTGCTAGTGGGGGCGGGGGGTTCAATCAGCCCCAGCATTTT,CASGGGGFNQPQHF
TRBV18,few,TRBJ2-5,TRBD2,TGTGCCAGCTCACCACGCGGGGGACTAGCGTCGGAGACCCAGTACTTC,CASSPRGGLASETQYF
TRBV5-6,few,TRBJ2-1,-,TGTGCCAGCAGCTTGTCACTAGGTAGGCTCAATGAGCAGTTCTTC,CASSLSLGRLNEQFF
TRBV20-1,few,TRBJ2-3,TRBD2,TGCAGTGCTTCGGGACTAGCCTTGGTAGATACGCAGTATTTT,CSASGLALVDTQYF
TRBV20-1,-,TRBJ2-7,-,TGCAGTGTAGAGGTAGCTCCAGTGAGTGAGCAGTACTTC,CSVEVAPVSEQYF
TRBV6-5,few,TRBJ2-3,-,TGTGCCAGCAGTTACCCCCGGGCGGGGGATACGCAGTATTTT,CASSYPRAGDTQYF
TRBV10-3,many,TRBJ2-7,-,TGTGCCACGCAGGGACGGGCCTACGAGCAGTACTTC,CATQGRAYEQYF
TRBV28,many,TRBJ1-1,-,TGTGCCAGCAGTTCAGTGAACACTGAAGCTTTCTTT,CASSSVNTEAFF
TRBV5-6,few,TRBJ1-6,TRBD1,TGTGCCAGCACCATGGGGTTCGACAGGGTCGGTTCACCCCTCCACTTT,CASTMGFDRVGSPLHF
TRBV27,-,TRBJ2-3,TRBD2,TGTGCCAGCAGTCCGGTAGCGGGGGTTTCAGATACGCAGTATTTT,CASSPVAGVSDTQYF
TRBV21-1,few,TRBJ1-1,-,TGTGCCAGCAACAGGGAGAGCACTGAAGCTTTCTTT,CASNRESTEAFF
TRBV5-1,-,TRBJ2-2,TRBD1,TGCGCCAGCAGCTTGGACAGGGGACACACCGGGGAGCTGTTTTTT,CASSLDRGHTGELFF
TRBV5-1,-,TRBJ2-1,-,TGCGCCAGCAGCTCTGTGACCGGCAATGAGCAGTTCTTC,CASSSVTGNEQFF
TRBV11-2,few,TRBJ2-1,TRBD2,TGTGCCAGCAGCCACCCCAAAACCGGGACTAGTGGGTACAATGAGCAGTTCTTC,CASSHPKTGTSGYNEQFF
TRBV20-1,-,TRBJ2-3,TRBD1,TGCAGTGCTTCTTCGGGACAGAAAGATACGCAGTATTTT,CSASSGQKDTQYF
TRBV7-9,few,TRBJ1-6,TRBD1,TGTGCCAGCAGCCCCCGGGACAGCGGGAATTCACCCCTCCACTTT,CASSPRDSGNSPLHF
TRBV5-1,-,TRBJ2-1,-,TGCGCCAGCAGCGCCGGGGCCTCCCTCTGGTTCTTC,CASSAGASLWFF
TRBV6-1,many,TRBJ2-7,-,TGTGCCAGCAGTGAAGGGGGCTACGAGCAGTACTTC,CASSEGGYEQYF
TRBV7-9,few,TRBJ2-1,-,TGTGCCAGCAGCCTCGTGGCGGGGGCGGAGAATGAGCAGTTCTTC,CASSLVAGAENEQFF
TRBV12-3/TRBV12-4,-,TRBJ2-7,TRBD1,TGTGCCAGCAGTCCCCGGACAGGCAGTGGGGAGCAGTACTTC,CASSPRTGSGEQYF
TRBV5-6,-,TRBJ2-1,TRBD2,TGTGCCAGCAGCTATTTAATGACGGGAGGCAACAATGAGCAGTTCTTC,CASSYLMTGGNNEQFF
TRBV20-1,-,TRBJ2-1,TRBD2,TGCAGTGCTAGACCCCGGGACTATACCAAATATGGCAATGAGCAGTTCTTC,CSARPRDYTKYGNEQFF
TRBV11-3,few,TRBJ2-7,TRBD2,TGTGCCAGCAGCTCTACGACTAGCAGTGGATCCTACGAGCAGTACTTC,CASSSTTSSGSYEQYF
TRBV5-1,-,TRBJ2-7,TRBD2,TGCGCCAGCAGCACGGGACTAGCTGGTGGCTCCTACGAGCAGTACTTC,CASSTGLAGGSYEQYF
TRBV7-8,-,TRBJ2-5,TRBD1,TGTGCCAGCAGCCCCTGGACAGGCCCAGGGACCCAGTACTTC,CASSPWTGPGTQYF
TRBV12-3/TRBV12-4,few,TRBJ2-7,TRBD1,TGTGCCAGCAGTCGACAGGGCATTTCCTACGAGCAGTACTTC,CASSRQGISYEQYF
TRBV5-1,-,TRBJ2-7,TRBD1,TGCGCCAGCAGCTCCCGGACAGGGGCGGGCTACGAGCAGTACTTC,CASSSRTGAGYEQYF
TRBV4-1,few,TRBJ2-7,-,TGCGCCAGCAGCTTCGCGGGAAGAGAGCAGTACTTC,CASSFAGREQYF
TRBV25-1,few,TRBJ1-1,TRBD1,TGTGCCAGCAGTACTCCTCAGGGGGGGCCCACTGAAGCTTTCTTT,CASSTPQGGPTEAFF
TRBV4-1,few,TRBJ1-2,-,TGCGCCAGCTCTATTGGGGGGCTGAATGGCTACACCTTC,CASSIGGLNGYTF
TRBV6-1,-,TRBJ2-3,TRBD2,TGTGCCAGCAGTCCTAAGCGGGAAGTGTATTTT,CASSPKREVYF
TRBV7-2,-,TRBJ2-7,TRBD1,TGTGCCAGCAGTTACGACAGGGCATCCTACGAGCAGTACTTC,CASSYDRASYEQYF
TRBV18,many,TRBJ2-2,-,TGTGCCAGCTCACAAGGCAACACCGGGGAGCTGTTTTTT,CASSQGNTGELFF
TRBV5-1,-,TRBJ2-3,TRBD2,TGCGCCAGCAGCTTGGGACCTAGCGGGGGGGCCTCAGATACGCTGTATTTT,CASSLGPSGGASDTLYF
TRBV7-9,few,TRBJ1-6,-,TGTGCCAGCAGCTTACAAGGAGGGAGGAGTAATTCACCCCTCCACTTT,CASSLQGGRSNSPLHF
TRBV20-1,few,TRBJ2-3,-,TGCAGTGCTAGAGGGGGGGGCCCCTCAGATACGCAGTATTTT,CSARGGGPSDTQYF
TRBV5-6,-,TRBJ1-2,-,TGTGCCAGCAGCTGGCTCCAGGAGGGTAACTATGGCTACACCTTC,CASSWLQEGNYGYTF